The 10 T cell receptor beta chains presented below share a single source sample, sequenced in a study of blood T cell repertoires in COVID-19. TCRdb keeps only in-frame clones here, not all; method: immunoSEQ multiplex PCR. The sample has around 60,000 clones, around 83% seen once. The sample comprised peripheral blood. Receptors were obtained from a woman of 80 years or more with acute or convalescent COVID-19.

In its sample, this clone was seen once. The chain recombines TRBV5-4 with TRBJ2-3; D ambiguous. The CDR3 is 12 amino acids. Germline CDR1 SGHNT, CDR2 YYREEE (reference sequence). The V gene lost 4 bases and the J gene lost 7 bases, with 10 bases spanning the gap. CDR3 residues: CASSPGSNTQYF. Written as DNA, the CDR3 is TGTGCCAGCAGCCCAGGATCCAATACGCAGTATTTT.

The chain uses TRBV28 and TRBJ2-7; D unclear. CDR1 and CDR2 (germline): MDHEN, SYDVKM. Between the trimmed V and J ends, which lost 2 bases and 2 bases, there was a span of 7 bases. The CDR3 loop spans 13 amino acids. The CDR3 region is CASSLNIPYEQYF. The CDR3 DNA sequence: TGTGCCAGCAGTTTAAACATCCCCTACGAGCAGTACTTC.

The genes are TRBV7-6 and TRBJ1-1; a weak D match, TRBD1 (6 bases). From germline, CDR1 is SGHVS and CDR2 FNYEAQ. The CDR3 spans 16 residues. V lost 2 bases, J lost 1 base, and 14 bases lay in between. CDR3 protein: CASSLMAGATNTEAFF. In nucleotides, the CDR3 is TGTGCCAGCAGCTTAATGGCGGGGGCAACGAACACTGAAGCTTTCTTT. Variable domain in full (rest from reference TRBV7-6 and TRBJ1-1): GAGVSQSPRYKVTKRGQDVALRCDPISGHVSLYWYRQALGQGPEFLTYFNYEAQQDKSGLPNDRFSAERPEGSISTLTIQRTEQRDSAMYRCASSLMAGATNTEAFFGQGTRLTVV.

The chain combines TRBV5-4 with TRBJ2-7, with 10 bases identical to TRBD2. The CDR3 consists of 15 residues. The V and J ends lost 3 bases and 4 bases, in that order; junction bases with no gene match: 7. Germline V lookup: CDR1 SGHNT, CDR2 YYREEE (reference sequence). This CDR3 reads CASSSGGAGGYEQYF. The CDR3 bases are TGTGCCAGCAGCTCAGGGGGAGCGGGGGGGTACGAGCAGTACTTC.

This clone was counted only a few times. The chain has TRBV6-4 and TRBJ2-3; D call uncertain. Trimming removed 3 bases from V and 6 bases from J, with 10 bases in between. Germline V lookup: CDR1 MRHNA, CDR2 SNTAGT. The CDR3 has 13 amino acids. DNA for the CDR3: TGTGCCAGCAGTGATACCCAGTGGGATACGCAGTATTTT. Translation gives CASSDTQWDTQYF.

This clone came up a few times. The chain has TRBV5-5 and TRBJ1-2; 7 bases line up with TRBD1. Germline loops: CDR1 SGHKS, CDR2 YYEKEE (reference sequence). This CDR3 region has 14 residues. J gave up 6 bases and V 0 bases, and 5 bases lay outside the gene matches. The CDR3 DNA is TGTGCCAGCAGCTTGGTATGGACAGGCGATGGCTACACCTTC. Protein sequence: CASSLVWTGDGYTF.

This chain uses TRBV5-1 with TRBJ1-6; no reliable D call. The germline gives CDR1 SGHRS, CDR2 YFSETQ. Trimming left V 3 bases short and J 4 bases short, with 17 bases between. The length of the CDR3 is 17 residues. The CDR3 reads CASSYGSHRGYNSPLHF. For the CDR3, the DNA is TGCGCCAGCAGCTACGGCTCACACCGGGGTTATAATTCACCCCTCCACTTT.

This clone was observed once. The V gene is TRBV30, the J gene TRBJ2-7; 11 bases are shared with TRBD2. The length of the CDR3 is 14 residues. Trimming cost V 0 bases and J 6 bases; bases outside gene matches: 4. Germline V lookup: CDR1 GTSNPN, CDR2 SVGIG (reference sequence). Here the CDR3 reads CAWSVLAGGGEQYF. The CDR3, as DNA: TGTGCCTGGAGTGTATTAGCGGGAGGGGGCGAGCAGTACTTC.

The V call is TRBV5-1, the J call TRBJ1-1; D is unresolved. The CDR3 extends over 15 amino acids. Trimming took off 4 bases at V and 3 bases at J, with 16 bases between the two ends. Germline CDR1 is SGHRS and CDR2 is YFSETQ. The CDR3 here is CASSGETGFDTEAFF. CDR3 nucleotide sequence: TGCGCCAGCAGCGGGGAGACCGGTTTTGACACTGAAGCTTTCTTT. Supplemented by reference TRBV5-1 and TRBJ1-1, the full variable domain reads KAGVTQTPRYLIKTRGQQVTLSCSPISGHRSVSWYQQTPGQGLQFLFEYFSETQRNKGNFPGRFSGRQFSNSRSEMNVSTLELGDSALYLCASSGETGFDTEAFFGQGTRLTVV.

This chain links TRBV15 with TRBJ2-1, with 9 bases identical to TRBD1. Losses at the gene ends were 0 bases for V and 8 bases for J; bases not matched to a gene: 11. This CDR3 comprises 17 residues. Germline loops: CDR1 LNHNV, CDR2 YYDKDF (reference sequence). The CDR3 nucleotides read TGTGCCACCAGCAGAGAATCGGGGACAGGGCGTTTGTATGAGCAGTTCTTC. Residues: CATSRESGTGRLYEQFF.